This T cell receptor beta chain was captured in a study of T-cell memory formation after mild COVID-19. Study context: Largely donor-specific TCR clusters were found. Points from the study as a whole: CD4/CD8 balance held among clones contracting day 15 to 85, and later expanders leaned CD4+.

This clonotype was picked up a small number of times. Its antigen is currently unknown. TCRalpha and TCRbeta libraries used 5'RACE with constant-segment primers and UMIs. TCRdb re-called the 5' RACE reads with MiXCR, one entry per CDR3 protein. The data show 250,000 to 350,000 distinct CDR3 sequences, roughly 16% seen once. Germline V gene sequence: CDR1 LGHNA, CDR2 YSLEER. The CDR3 covers 16 residues. Trimming removed 0 bases from V and 10 bases from J; junction bases left unmatched: 7. The specimen was PBMCs or a T cell subset sorted from them (not recorded which). This sequence was found in a man younger than 35 who had mild COVID-19 (a few samples of this study predate the infection). Cell type and time point are not known. The rearrangement links TRBV4-3 to TRBJ2-1, with 12 bases matching TRBD2. CDR3 nucleotide sequence: TGCGCCAGCAGCCAAGATGTAGGACTAGCGGGGAGAGAGCAGTTCTTC. Its protein product is CASSQDVGLAGREQFF.